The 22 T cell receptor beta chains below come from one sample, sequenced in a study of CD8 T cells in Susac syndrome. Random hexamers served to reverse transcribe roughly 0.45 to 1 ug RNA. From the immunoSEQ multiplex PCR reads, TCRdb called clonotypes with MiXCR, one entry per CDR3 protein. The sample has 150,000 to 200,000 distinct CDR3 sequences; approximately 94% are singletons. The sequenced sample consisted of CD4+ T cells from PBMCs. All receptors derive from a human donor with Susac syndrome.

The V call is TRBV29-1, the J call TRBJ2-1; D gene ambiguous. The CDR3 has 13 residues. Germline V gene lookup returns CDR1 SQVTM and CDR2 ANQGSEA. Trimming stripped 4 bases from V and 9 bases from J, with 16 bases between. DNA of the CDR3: TGCAGCGTTGGTCCCTTAATTGGGCGTGAGCAGTTCTTC. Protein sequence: CSVGPLIGREQFF.

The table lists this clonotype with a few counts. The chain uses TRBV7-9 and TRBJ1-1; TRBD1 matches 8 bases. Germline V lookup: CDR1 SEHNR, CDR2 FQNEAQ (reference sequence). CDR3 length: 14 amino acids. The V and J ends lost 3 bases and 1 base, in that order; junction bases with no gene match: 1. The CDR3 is CASSFGQGNTEAFF. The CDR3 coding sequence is TGTGCCAGCAGCTTTGGACAGGGGAACACTGAAGCTTTCTTT.

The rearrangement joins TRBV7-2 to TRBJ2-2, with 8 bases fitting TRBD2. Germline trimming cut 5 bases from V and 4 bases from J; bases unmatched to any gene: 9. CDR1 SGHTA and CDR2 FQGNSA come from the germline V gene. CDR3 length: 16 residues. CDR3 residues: CASSPQGAGGTGELFF. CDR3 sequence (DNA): TGTGCCAGCAGCCCCCAAGGGGCGGGGGGCACCGGGGAGCTGTTTTTT.

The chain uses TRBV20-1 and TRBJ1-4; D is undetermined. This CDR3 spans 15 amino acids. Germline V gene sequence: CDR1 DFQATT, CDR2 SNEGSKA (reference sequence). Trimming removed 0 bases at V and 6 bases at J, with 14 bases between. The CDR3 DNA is TGCAGTGCTAGAGATCTGACGAGGGCTTATGAAAAACTGTTTTTT. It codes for CSARDLTRAYEKLFF.

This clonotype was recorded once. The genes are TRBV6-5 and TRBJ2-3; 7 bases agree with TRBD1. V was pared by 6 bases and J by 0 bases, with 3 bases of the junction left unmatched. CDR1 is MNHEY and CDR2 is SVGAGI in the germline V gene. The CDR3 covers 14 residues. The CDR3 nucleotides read TGTGCCAGCAGAAGACAGGGTAGCACAGATACGCAGTATTTT. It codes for CASRRQGSTDTQYF.

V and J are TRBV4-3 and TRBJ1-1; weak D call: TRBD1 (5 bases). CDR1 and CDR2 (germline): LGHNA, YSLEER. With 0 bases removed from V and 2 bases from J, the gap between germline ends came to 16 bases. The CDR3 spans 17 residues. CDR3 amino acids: CASSQDRGATGNTEAFF. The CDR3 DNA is TGCGCCAGCAGCCAAGATCGAGGGGCTACGGGAAACACTGAAGCTTTCTTT.

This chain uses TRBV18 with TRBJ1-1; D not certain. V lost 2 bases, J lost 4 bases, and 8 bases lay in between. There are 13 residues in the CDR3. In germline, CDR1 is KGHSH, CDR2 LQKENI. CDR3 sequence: CASSPEAGTEAFF. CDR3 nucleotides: TGTGCCAGCTCACCAGAGGCAGGCACTGAAGCTTTCTTT.

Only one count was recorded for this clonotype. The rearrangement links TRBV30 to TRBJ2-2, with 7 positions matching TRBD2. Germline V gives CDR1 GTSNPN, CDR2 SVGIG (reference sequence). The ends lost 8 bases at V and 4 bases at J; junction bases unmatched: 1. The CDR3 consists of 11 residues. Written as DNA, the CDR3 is TGTGCCGGCGGGGGCACCGGGGAGCTGTTTTTT. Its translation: CAGGGTGELFF.

In nucleotides, the CDR3 is TGTGCCAGCAGCCCCCAACCGGGGGCTGAGACCCAGTACTTC. This translates into CASSPQPGAETQYF. The chain couples TRBV7-7 to TRBJ2-5; D tentatively reads TRBD1 or TRBD2 (6 bases each). CDR1 and CDR2 (germline): SSHAT, FNYEAQ (reference sequence). V lost 5 bases and J lost 5, with 15 bases in between. The CDR3 consists of 14 residues. Looking up the rest from reference TRBV7-7 and TRBJ2-5 gives the full variable domain: GAGVSQSPRYKVTKRGQDVTLRCDPISSHATLYWYQQALGQGPEFLTYFNYEAQPDKSGLPSDRFSAERPEGSISTLTIQRTEQRDSAMYRCASSPQPGAETQYFGPGTRLLVL.

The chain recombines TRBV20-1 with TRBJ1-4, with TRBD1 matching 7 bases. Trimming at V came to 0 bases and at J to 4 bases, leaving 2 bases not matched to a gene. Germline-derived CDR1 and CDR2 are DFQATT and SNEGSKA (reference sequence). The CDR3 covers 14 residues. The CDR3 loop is CSARDRDSNEKLFF. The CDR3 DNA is TGCAGTGCTAGAGACCGGGACAGTAATGAAAAACTGTTTTTT.

The CDR3 reads CASRDGGAYNEQFF. DNA for the CDR3: TGTGCCAGTAGGGACGGGGGGGCGTACAATGAGCAGTTCTTC. This chain links TRBV19 with TRBJ2-1; the match to TRBD2 covers 8 bases. After removal of 6 bases from V and 4 bases from J, the junction contained 5 bases not matched to a gene. Germline V gene sequence: CDR1 LNHDA, CDR2 SQIVND (reference sequence). The CDR3 is 14 amino acids.

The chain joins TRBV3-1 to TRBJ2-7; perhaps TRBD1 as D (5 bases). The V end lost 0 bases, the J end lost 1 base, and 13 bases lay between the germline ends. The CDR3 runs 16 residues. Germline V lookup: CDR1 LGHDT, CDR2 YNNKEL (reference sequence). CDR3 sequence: CASSQDLAAGSYEQYF. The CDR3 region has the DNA TGTGCCAGCAGCCAAGATCTGGCAGCAGGGTCCTACGAGCAGTACTTC.

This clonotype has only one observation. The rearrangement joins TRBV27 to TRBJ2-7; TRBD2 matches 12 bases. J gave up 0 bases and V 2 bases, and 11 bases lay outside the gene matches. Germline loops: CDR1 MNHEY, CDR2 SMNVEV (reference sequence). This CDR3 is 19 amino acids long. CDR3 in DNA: TGTGCCAGCAGTTTACGATCTAGCGGGGGGGCCCTCGGCTCCTACGAGCAGTACTTC. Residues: CASSLRSSGGALGSYEQYF.

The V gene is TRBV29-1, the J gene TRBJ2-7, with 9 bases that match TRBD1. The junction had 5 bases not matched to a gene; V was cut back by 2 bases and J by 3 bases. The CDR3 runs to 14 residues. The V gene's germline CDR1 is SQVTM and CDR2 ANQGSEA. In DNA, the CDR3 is TGCAGCGTTGAAACGGGACAGGGATACTACGAGCAGTACTTC. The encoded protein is CSVETGQGYYEQYF.

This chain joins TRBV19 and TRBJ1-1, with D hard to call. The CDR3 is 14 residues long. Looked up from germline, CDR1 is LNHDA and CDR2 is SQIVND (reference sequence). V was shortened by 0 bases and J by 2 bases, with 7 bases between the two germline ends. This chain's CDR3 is CASSIDDINTEAFF. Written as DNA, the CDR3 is TGTGCCAGTAGTATAGACGACATCAACACTGAAGCTTTCTTT. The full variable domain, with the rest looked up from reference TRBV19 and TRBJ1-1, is DGGITQSPKYLFRKEGQNVTLSCEQNLNHDAMYWYRQDPGQGLRLIYYSQIVNDFQKGDIAEGYSVSREKKESFPLTVTSAQKNPTAFYLCASSIDDINTEAFFGQGTRLTVV.

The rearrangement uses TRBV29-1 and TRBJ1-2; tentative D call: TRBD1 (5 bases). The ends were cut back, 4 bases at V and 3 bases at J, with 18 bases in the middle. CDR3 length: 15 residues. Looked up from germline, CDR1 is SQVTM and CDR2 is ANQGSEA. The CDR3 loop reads CSVAAGRRSYYGYTF. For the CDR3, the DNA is TGCAGCGTTGCCGCGGGACGGAGATCTTACTATGGCTACACCTTC.

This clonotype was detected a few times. The CDR3 sequence: CASSSAFQYNEQFF. As DNA, the CDR3 is TGTGCCAGCAGTTCTGCCTTTCAATACAATGAGCAGTTCTTC. The chain links TRBV6-1 to TRBJ2-1; no definite D call. Germline CDR1 and CDR2: MNHNS and SASEGT. The CDR3 has 14 residues. Trimming took off 5 bases at V and 4 bases at J, with 12 bases between the two ends.

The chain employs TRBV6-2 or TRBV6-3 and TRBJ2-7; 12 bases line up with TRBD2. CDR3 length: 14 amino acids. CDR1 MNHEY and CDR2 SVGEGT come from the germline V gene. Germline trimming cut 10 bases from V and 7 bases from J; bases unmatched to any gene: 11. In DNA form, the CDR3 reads TGTGCCACCGATCTAGCGGGGGGGCCCGGAGAGCAGTACTTC. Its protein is CATDLAGGPGEQYF.

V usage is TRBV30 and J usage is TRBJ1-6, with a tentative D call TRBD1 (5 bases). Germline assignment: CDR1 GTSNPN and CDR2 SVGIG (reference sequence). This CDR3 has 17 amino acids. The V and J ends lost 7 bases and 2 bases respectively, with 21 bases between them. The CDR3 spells CASLPYGGVPYNSPLHF. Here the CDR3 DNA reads TGTGCCTCCCTCCCCTACGGGGGGGTTCCCTATAATTCACCCCTCCACTTT.

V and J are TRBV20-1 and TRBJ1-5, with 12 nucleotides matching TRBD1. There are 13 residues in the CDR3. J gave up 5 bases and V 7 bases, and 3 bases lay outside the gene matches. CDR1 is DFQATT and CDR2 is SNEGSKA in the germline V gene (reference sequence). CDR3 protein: CSVGQGADQPQHF. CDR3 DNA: TGCAGTGTGGGACAGGGGGCAGATCAGCCCCAGCATTTT.

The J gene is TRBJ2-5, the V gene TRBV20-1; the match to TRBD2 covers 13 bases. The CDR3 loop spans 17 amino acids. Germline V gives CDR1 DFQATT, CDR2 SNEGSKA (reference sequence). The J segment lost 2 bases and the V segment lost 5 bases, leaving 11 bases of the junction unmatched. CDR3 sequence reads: CSAPRLAGGLGQETQYF. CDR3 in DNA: TGCAGTGCTCCTCGACTAGCGGGGGGTCTGGGACAAGAGACCCAGTACTTC.

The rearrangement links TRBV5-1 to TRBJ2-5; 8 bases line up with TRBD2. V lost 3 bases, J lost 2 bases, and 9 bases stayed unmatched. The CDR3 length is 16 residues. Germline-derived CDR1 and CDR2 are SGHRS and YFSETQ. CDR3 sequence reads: CASSSLPGGIQETQYF. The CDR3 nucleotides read TGCGCCAGCAGCTCCCTCCCGGGGGGGATTCAAGAGACCCAGTACTTC.